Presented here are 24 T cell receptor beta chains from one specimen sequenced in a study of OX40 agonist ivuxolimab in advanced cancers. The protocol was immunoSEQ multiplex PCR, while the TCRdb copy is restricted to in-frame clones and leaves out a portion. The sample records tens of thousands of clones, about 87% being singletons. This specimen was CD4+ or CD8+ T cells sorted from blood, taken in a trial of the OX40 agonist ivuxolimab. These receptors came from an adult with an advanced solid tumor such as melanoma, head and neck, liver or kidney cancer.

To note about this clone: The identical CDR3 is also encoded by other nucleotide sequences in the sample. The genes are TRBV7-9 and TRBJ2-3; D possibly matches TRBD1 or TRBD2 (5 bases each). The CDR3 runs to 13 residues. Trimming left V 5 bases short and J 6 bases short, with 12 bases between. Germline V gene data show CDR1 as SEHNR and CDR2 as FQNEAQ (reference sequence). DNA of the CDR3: TGTGCCAGCAGCCCACGGGGACCTGATACGCAGTATTTT. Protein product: CASSPRGPDTQYF.

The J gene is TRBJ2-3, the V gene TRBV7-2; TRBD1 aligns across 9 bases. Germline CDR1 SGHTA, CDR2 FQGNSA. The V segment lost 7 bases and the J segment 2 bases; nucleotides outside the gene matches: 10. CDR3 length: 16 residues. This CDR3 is CASTGTGRLFTDTQYF. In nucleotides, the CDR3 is TGTGCCAGCACGGGGACAGGGCGACTTTTCACAGATACGCAGTATTTT. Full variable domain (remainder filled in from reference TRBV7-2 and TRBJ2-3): GAGVSQSPSNKVTEKGKDVELRCDPISGHTALYWYRQSLGQGLEFLIYFQGNSAPDKSGLPSDRFSAERTGGSVSTLTIQRTQQEDSAVYLCASTGTGRLFTDTQYFGPGTRLTVL.

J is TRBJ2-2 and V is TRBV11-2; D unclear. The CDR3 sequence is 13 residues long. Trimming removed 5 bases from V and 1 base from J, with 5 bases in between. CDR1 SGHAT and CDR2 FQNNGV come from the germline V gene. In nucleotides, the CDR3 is TGTGCCAGCAGCCCCCGGAACACCGGGGAGCTGTTTTTT. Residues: CASSPRNTGELFF. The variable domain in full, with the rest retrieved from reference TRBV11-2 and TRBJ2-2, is EAGVAQSPRYKIIEKRQSVAFWCNPISGHATLYWYQQILGQGPKLLIQFQNNGVVDDSQLPKDRFSAERLKGVDSTLKIQPAKLEDSAVYLCASSPRNTGELFFGEGSRLTVL.

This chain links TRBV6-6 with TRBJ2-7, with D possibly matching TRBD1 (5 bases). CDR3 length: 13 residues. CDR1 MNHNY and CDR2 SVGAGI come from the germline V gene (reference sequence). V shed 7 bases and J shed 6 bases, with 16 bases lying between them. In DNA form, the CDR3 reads TGTGCCAGCATGGGGCAGCTGATAAGCGAGCAGTACTTC. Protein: CASMGQLISEQYF.

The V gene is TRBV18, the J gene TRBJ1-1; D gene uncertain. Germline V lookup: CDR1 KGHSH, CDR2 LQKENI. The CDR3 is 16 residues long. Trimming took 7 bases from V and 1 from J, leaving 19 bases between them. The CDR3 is CASFPGRPNPNTEAFF. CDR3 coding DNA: TGTGCCAGCTTTCCTGGACGGCCTAACCCGAACACTGAAGCTTTCTTT.

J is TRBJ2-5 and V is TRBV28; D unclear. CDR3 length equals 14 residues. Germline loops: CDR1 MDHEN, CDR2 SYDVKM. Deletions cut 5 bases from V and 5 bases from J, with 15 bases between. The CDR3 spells CASSPSWAPETQYF. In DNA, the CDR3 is TGTGCCAGCAGTCCCAGTTGGGCGCCGGAGACCCAGTACTTC.

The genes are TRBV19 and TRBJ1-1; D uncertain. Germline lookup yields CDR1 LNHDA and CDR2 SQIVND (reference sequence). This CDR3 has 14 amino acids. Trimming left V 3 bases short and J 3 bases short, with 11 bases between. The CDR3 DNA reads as TGTGCCAGTAGTATCGGGGTTCCGGACACTGAAGCTTTCTTT. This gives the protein CASSIGVPDTEAFF.

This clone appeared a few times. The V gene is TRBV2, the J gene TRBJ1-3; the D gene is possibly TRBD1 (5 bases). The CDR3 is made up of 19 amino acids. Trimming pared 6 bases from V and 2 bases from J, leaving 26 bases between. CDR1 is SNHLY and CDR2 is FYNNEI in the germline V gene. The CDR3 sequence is CASRKFPYTGTDAGNTIYF. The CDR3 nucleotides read TGTGCCAGCAGAAAGTTTCCTTATACCGGGACGGACGCTGGAAACACCATATATTTT.

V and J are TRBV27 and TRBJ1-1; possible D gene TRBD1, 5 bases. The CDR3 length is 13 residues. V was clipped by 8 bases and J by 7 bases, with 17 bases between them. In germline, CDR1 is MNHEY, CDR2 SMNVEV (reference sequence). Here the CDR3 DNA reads TGTGCCAGCTCCACCCAGGGCCGGGTTGAAGCTTTCTTT. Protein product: CASSTQGRVEAFF.

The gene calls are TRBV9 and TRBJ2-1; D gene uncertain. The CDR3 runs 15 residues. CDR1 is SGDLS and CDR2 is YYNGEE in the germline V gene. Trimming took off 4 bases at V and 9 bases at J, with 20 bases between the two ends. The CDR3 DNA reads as TGTGCCAGCAGCCGTGGAGACCCCACCGCGCGTGAGCAGTTCTTC. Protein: CASSRGDPTAREQFF.

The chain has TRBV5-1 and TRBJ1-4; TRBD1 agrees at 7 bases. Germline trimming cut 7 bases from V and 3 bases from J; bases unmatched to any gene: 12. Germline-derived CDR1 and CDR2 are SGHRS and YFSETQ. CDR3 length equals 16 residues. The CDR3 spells CASRQTGTVANEKLFF. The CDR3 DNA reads TGCGCCAGCCGACAAACAGGGACAGTGGCTAATGAAAAACTGTTTTTT.

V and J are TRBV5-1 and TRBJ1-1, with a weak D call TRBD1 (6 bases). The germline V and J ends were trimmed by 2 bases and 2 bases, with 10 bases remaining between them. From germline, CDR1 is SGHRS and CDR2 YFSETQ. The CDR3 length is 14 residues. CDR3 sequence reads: CASSFSTGNTEAFF. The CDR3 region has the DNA TGCGCCAGCAGCTTCTCGACAGGAAACACTGAAGCTTTCTTT.

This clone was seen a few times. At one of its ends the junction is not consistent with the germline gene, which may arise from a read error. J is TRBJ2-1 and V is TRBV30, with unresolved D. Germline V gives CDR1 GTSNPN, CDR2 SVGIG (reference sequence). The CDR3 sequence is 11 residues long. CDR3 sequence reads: CAWSVLRIAIF. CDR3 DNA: TGTGCCTGGAGTGTACTCAGGATAGCAATCTTC.

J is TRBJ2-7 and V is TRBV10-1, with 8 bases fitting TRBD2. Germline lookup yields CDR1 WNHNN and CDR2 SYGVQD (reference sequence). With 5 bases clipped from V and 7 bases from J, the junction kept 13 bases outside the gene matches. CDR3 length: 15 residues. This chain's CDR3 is CASSSRGSGVGEQYF. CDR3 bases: TGCGCCAGCAGTTCCCGAGGTAGCGGGGTAGGTGAGCAGTACTTC.

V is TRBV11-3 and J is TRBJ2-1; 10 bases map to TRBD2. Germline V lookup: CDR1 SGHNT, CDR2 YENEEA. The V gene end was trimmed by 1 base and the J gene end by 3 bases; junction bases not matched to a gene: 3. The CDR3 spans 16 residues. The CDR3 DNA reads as TGTGCCAGCAGCTTAGCCGTAGCGGGGGGCTACAATGAGCAGTTCTTC. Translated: CASSLAVAGGYNEQFF.

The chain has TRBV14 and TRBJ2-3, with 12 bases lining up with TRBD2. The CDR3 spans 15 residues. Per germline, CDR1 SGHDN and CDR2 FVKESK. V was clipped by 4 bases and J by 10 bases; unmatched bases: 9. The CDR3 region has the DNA TGTGCCAGCAGCCTTTTGGGACTAGCGGGTTCGGCGCAGTATTTT. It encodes CASSLLGLAGSAQYF.

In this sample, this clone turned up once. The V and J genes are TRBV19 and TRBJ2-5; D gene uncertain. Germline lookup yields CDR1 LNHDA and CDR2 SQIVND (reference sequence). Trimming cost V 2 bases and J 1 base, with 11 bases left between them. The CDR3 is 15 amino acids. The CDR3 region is CASSIMLGSQETQYF. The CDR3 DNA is TGTGCCAGTAGTATAATGTTGGGATCCCAAGAGACCCAGTACTTC.

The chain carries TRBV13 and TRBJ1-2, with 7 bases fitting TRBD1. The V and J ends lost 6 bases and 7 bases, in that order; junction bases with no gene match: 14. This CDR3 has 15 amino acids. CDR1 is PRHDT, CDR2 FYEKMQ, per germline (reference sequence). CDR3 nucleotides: TGTGCCAGCAGTTCCTTCCTTAGCTACAGGGGTGGCTACACCTTC. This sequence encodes CASSSFLSYRGGYTF. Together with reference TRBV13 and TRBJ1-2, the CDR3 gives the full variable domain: AAGVIQSPRHLIKEKRETATLKCYPIPRHDTVYWYQQGPGQDPQFLISFYEKMQSDKGSIPDRFSAQQFSDYHSELNMSSLELGDSALYFCASSSFLSYRGGYTFGSGTRLTVV.

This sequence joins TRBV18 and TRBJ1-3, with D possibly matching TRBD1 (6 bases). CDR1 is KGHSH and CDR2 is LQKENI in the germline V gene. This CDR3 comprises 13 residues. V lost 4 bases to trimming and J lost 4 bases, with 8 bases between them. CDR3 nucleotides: TGTGCCAGCTCACTCGGACAGGGAAACACCATATATTTT. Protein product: CASSLGQGNTIYF.

Here the CDR3 DNA reads TGTGCCAGCAGTGAAAGGGGAGAAATAAGGACAGGGGGCCGCGAGCAGTACTTC. This codes for CASSERGEIRTGGREQYF. The genes are TRBV6-1 and TRBJ2-7; TRBD1 matches 11 bases. V was clipped by 2 bases and J by 6 bases; unmatched bases: 15. The CDR3 contains 18 residues. The germline CDR1 and CDR2 sequences are MNHNS and SASEGT.

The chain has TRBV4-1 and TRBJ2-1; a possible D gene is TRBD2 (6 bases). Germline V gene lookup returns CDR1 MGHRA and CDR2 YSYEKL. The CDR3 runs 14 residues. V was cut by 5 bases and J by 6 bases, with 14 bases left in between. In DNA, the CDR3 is TGCGCCAGCAGCAGTCCTAGCGCCTTCAATGAGCAGTTCTTC. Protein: CASSSPSAFNEQFF.

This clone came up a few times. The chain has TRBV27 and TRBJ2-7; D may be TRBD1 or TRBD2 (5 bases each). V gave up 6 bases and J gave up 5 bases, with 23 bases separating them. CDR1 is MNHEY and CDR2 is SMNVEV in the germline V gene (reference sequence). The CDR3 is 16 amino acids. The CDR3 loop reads CASSTTGTLTNHEQYF. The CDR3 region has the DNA TGTGCCAGCAGCACCACCGGGACCCTTACTAATCACGAGCAGTACTTC.

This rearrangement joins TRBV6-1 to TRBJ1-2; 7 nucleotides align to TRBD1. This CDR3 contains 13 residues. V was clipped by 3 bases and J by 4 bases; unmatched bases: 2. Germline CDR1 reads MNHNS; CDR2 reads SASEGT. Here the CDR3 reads CASSEDRTYGYTF. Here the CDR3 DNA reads TGTGCCAGCAGTGAGGACAGGACCTATGGCTACACCTTC.

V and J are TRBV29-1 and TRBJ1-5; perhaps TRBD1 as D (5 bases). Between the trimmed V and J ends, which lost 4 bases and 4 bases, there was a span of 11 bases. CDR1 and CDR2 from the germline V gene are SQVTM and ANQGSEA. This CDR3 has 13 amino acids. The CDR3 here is CSVADKGNQPQHF. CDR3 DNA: TGCAGCGTTGCCGACAAGGGGAATCAGCCCCAGCATTTT. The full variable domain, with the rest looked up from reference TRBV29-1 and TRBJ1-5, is SAVISQKPSRDICQRGTSLTIQCQVDSQVTMMFWYRQQPGQSLTLIATANQGSEATYESGFVIDKFPISRPNLTFSTLTVSNMSPEDSSIYLCSVADKGNQPQHFGDGTRLSIL.